Shown below are 29 T cell receptor beta chains from a single sample sequenced in a study of blood T cells in healthy people across ages (dated by TCRdb to the mid-2010s). Library generation was performed with 5' RACE. Data came from an Illumina HiSeq 2500. A second about 7 to 12 cycle PCR used a sample-barcoded 5' primer and a J-beta primer mix. Clones were called with MiXCR by TCRdb after fastp trimmed the public reads at Q25, and only in-frame beta chains were retained. For every CDR3 protein sequence, its rows merge into one entry that carries the most common genes and DNA. This sample holds approximately 670,000 distinct CDR3 sequences; about 43% were observed only once. Roughly 30% of the sample belongs to the ten largest clones. Sequencing input: blood. The origin of the receptors is a man older than 75 in good health.

In this sample, this clonotype turned up a few times. A much bigger clone sits one base away, suggesting this may be a read error. CDR3 nucleotides: TGTGCCAGCCGGGGGGTGGGAAGCTCCTACAATGAGCAGTACTTC. Translation: CASRGVGSSYNEQYF. The chain employs TRBV7-2 and TRBJ2-1, with 7 positions matching TRBD2. The J call may be wrong; the DNA end is better matched by TRBJ2-7. The germline gives CDR1 SGHTA, CDR2 FQGNSA. CDR3 length: 15 residues.

This chain joins TRBV6-5 and TRBJ2-7; TRBD1 aligns across 8 bases. CDR1 is MNHEY, CDR2 SVGAGI, per germline. The J segment lost 2 bases and the V segment lost 6 bases, leaving 9 bases of the junction unmatched. This CDR3 region has 15 residues. CDR3 sequence (DNA): TGTGCCAGCAGCGGACGGACAGGGAGGACCTACGAGCAGTACTTC. It encodes CASSGRTGRTYEQYF.

A remark on this clonotype: A read error may be the cause here, since a much bigger clone is one base away. This rearrangement joins TRBV7-2 to TRBJ1-1; D perhaps matches TRBD1 (6 bases). Per the germline V gene, CDR1 is SGHTA and CDR2 is FQGNSA. This CDR3 has 13 residues. CDR3 nucleotides: TGTGTCAGCAGCTTAGGGACAAGAAATGAAGCTTTCTTT. Amino acid sequence: CVSSLGTRNEAFF.

The J gene is TRBJ2-1, the V gene TRBV4-3, with D unclear. The DNA end favors TRBJ2-7, so the J call may be wrong. The CDR3 contains 13 residues. In germline, CDR1 is LGHNA, CDR2 YSLEER. The CDR3 sequence: CASSFYSYNEQYF. DNA of the CDR3: TGCGCCAGCAGCTTCTACTCCTACAATGAGCAGTACTTC.

This clonotype has just a few counts. V gene TRBV12-3 or TRBV12-4 combines with J gene TRBJ2-1; TRBD2 matches at 8 bases. The CDR3 extends over 16 amino acids. V trimming: 4 bases; J trimming: 7 bases; junction bases outside the gene matches: 12. Here the CDR3 DNA reads TGTGCCAGCAGTTCTGCTTTGGCGCGGGGGGCGAATGAGCAGTTCTTC. Protein product: CASSSALARGANEQFF.

This chain uses TRBV29-1 with TRBJ2-1; 7 bases are shared with TRBD1. The V gene's germline CDR1 is SQVTM and CDR2 ANQGSEA. This CDR3 has 17 residues. V was pared by 7 bases and J by 10 bases, with 25 bases of the junction left unmatched. The chain's CDR3 is CSGKTTSGTANPGEQFF. The CDR3 DNA sequence: TGCAGCGGCAAAACTACCTCCGGGACAGCAAACCCGGGGGAGCAGTTCTTC.

Concerning this clonotype: Germline and junction disagree at one end, which may indicate a read error. The chain links TRBV28 to TRBJ2-6, with 11 bases fitting TRBD1. The CDR3 is made up of 18 amino acids. The germline CDR1 and CDR2 sequences are MDHEN and SYDVKM. The CDR3 sequence: CASSRRDRGRSGANVPTF. CDR3 in DNA: TGTGCCAGCAGTCGGAGGGACAGGGGGAGGTCTGGGGCCAACGTCCCGACTTTC. Together with reference TRBV28 and TRBJ2-6, the CDR3 gives the full variable domain: DVKVTQSSRYLVKRTGEKVFLECVQDMDHENMFWYRQDPGLGLRLIYFSYDVKMKEKGDIPEGYSVSREKKERFSLILESASTNQTSMYLCASSRRDRGRSGANVPTFGAGSRLTVL.

This clonotype was counted a few times. The CDR3 here is CASSNTGYEQYF. The CDR3 region has the DNA TGTGCCAGCAGCAACACAGGGTATGAGCAGTACTTC. This chain uses TRBV3-1 with TRBJ2-7; weak D call: TRBD1 (6 bases). The ends were cut back, 5 bases at V and 7 bases at J, with 12 bases in the middle. Germline values: CDR1 LGHDT, CDR2 YNNKEL (reference sequence). CDR3 length equals 12 residues.

As concerns this clonotype: A much larger clone lies one base from this, so it may be a read error. The chain has TRBV29-1 and TRBJ1-1; unclear D gene. Germline values: CDR1 SQVTM, CDR2 ANQGSEA. The CDR3 runs 14 residues. Trimming removed 3 bases from V and 3 bases from J, with 14 bases in between. The CDR3 DNA is TGCAGCGTTGAGAAAGGAGGTAGTGACACTGAAGCTTTCTTT. This gives the protein CSVEKGGSDTEAFF.

This clonotype was seen only a few times. The chain links TRBV5-1 to TRBJ2-1; 10 nucleotides agree with TRBD2. CDR1 is SGHRS, CDR2 YFSETQ, per germline. This CDR3 has 13 amino acids. V shed 5 bases and J 9 bases; nucleotides not matched to a gene: 5. CDR3 in amino acids: CASSQRGGGEQFF. The CDR3 DNA sequence: TGCGCCAGCAGTCAGCGGGGGGGCGGTGAGCAGTTCTTC.

This clonotype was seen only a few times. The chain carries TRBV6-6 and TRBJ2-7; 11 bases line up with TRBD2. CDR3 length equals 16 residues. Trimming cost V 2 bases and J 0 bases; bases outside gene matches: 3. Germline V lookup: CDR1 MNHNY, CDR2 SVGAGI (reference sequence). CDR3 protein: CASSYLLAGVSYEQYF. CDR3 coding DNA: TGTGCCAGCAGTTACCTACTAGCGGGAGTCTCCTACGAGCAGTACTTC.

The chain recombines TRBV6-2 or TRBV6-3 with TRBJ2-2; the D gene is possibly TRBD2 (6 bases). The CDR3 length is 14 residues. V shed 0 bases and J shed 6 bases, with 8 bases lying between them. CDR1 and CDR2 (germline): MNHEY, SVGEGT. For the CDR3, the DNA is TGTGCCAGCAGTTACTCGCGGGGTTCCGGGGAGCTGTTTTTT. Its protein is CASSYSRGSGELFF.

The chain uses TRBV7-2 and TRBJ2-2; TRBD2 matches at 11 bases. CDR3 size: 17 residues. Looked up from germline, CDR1 is SGHTA and CDR2 is FQGNSA. With 7 bases clipped from V and 2 bases from J, the junction kept 9 bases outside the gene matches. CDR3 sequence: CASTQNRLAGNTGELFF. DNA of the CDR3: TGTGCCAGCACCCAAAATAGACTAGCGGGAAACACCGGGGAGCTGTTTTTT.

This clonotype was observed a handful of times. This could be a read error, since a much larger clone is one nucleotide away. The chain is built from TRBV29-1 and TRBJ2-7, with a weak D call TRBD2 (7 bases). There are 14 residues in the CDR3. V lost 5 bases and J 7 bases, leaving 21 bases between the germline ends. Germline lookup yields CDR1 SQVTM and CDR2 ANQGSEA. The CDR3 protein is CSVTERGGATEQYF. CDR3 in DNA: TGCAGCGTTACCGAGAGGGGGGGGGCCACTGAGCAGTACTTC.

The V gene is TRBV27, the J gene TRBJ2-3; D may be TRBD2 (5 bases). Trimming pared 6 bases from V and 2 bases from J, leaving 12 bases between. CDR3 size: 14 residues. The germline gives CDR1 MNHEY, CDR2 SMNVEV (reference sequence). The CDR3 is CASSPRRVTDTQYF. CDR3 bases: TGTGCCAGCAGCCCCCGGCGGGTCACAGATACGCAGTATTTT.

Points on this clonotype: Just one base apart from a much larger clone, this may be a read error. The chain couples TRBV7-2 to TRBJ2-4; 9 bases map to TRBD2. TRBJ2-5 matches the DNA end more closely, so the J call is doubtful. Looked up from germline, CDR1 is SGHTA and CDR2 is FQGNSA. This CDR3 contains 13 residues. In DNA form, the CDR3 reads TGTGCCAGCAGCGTAGGGACTAGCGAGACCCAGTACTTC. The encoded protein is CASSVGTSETQYF.

V usage is TRBV7-9 and J usage is TRBJ2-7, with D possibly matching TRBD2 (6 bases). V lost 5 bases to trimming and J lost 6 bases, with 23 bases between them. The germline CDR1 and CDR2 sequences are SEHNR and FQNEAQ (reference sequence). This CDR3 is built from 16 residues. As DNA, the CDR3 is TGTGCCAGCAGCGATCCGGGACTTTCTTGGGCTACCGAGCAGTACTTC. It yields the protein CASSDPGLSWATEQYF. Drawing the rest from reference TRBV7-9 and TRBJ2-7, the complete variable domain is DTGVSQNPRHKITKRGQNVTFRCDPISEHNRLYWYRQTLGQGPEFLTYFQNEAQLEKSRLLSDRFSAERPKGSFSTLEIQRTEQGDSAMYLCASSDPGLSWATEQYFGPGTRLTVT.

This clonotype was detected only once. V is TRBV30 and J is TRBJ1-2; D gene ambiguous. The ends were cut back, 3 bases at V and 0 bases at J, with 8 bases in the middle. The germline CDR1 and CDR2 sequences are GTSNPN and SVGIG (reference sequence). There are 13 residues in the CDR3. CDR3 in amino acids: CAWRRESNYGYTF. In DNA, the CDR3 is TGTGCCTGGAGGAGGGAGTCTAACTATGGCTACACCTTC. The whole variable domain, filled in from reference TRBV30 and TRBJ1-2, reads SQTIHQWPATLVQPVGSPLSLECTVEGTSNPNLYWYRQAAGRGLQLLFYSVGIGQISSEVPQNLSASRPQDRQFILSSKKLLLSDSGFYLCAWRRESNYGYTFGSGTRLTVV.

This clonotype was counted a single time. The V and J genes are TRBV14 and TRBJ2-7; 9 bases match TRBD1. CDR1 and CDR2 (germline): SGHDN, FVKESK. The CDR3 is made up of 16 amino acids. V shed 5 bases and J 5 bases; nucleotides not matched to a gene: 13. The CDR3 spells CASSNFSGTGTNEQYF. In DNA, the CDR3 is TGTGCCAGCAGCAACTTTTCCGGGACAGGGACAAACGAGCAGTACTTC.

The rearrangement joins TRBV6-2 or TRBV6-3 to TRBJ2-1; TRBD1 agrees at 7 bases. This CDR3 contains 14 residues. Germline CDR1 reads MNHEY; CDR2 reads SVGEGT. The trim removed 5 bases at V and 7 bases at J, leaving 8 bases unmatched. CDR3 coding DNA: TGTGCCAGCAGTGACTTACAGGGGAAGAATGAGCAGTTCTTC. Translating gives CASSDLQGKNEQFF.

This chain links TRBV20-1 with TRBJ1-2, with D possibly matching TRBD1 (5 bases). V gave up 0 bases and J gave up 7 bases, with 21 bases separating them. This CDR3 contains 16 residues. Germline CDR1 and CDR2: DFQATT and SNEGSKA (reference sequence). This CDR3 is CSARDPLGEGMSGYTF. CDR3 nucleotides: TGCAGTGCTAGAGATCCCCTAGGGGAGGGAATGAGTGGCTACACCTTC.

This clonotype has only one observation. CDR3 in DNA: TGTGCCAGCAGGTCGACTAGCTTTGAGCAGTTCTTC. Translation: CASRSTSFEQFF. V usage is TRBV6-5 and J usage is TRBJ2-1, with TRBD2 identical over 7 bases. Germline loops: CDR1 MNHEY, CDR2 SVGAGI. With 6 bases clipped from V and 9 bases from J, the junction kept 5 bases outside the gene matches. The CDR3 length is 12 residues.

This clonotype was observed a handful of times. The rearrangement joins TRBV20-1 to TRBJ2-5, with 8 positions matching TRBD1. Near its end, the DNA agrees better with TRBJ2-7, so the J call may be wrong. This CDR3 is 15 amino acids long. CDR1 DFQATT and CDR2 SNEGSKA come from the germline V gene (reference sequence). The CDR3 here is CSARNEGRGRSEQYF. CDR3 in DNA: TGCAGTGCTAGGAATGAAGGCAGGGGGCGTTCCGAGCAGTACTTC.

This clonotype appeared many times. V is TRBV27 and J is TRBJ2-7; D may be TRBD1 (6 bases). The CDR3 has 13 amino acids. Germline V gene lookup returns CDR1 MNHEY and CDR2 SMNVEV (reference sequence). Trimming stripped 3 bases from V and 1 base from J, with 7 bases between. CDR3 sequence: CASSLQGSYEQYF. Here the CDR3 DNA reads TGTGCCAGCAGTTTGCAGGGGTCCTACGAGCAGTACTTC.

The V gene is TRBV2, the J gene TRBJ1-2, with D perhaps matching TRBD1 (5 bases). The CDR3 is 16 amino acids. Germline loops: CDR1 SNHLY, CDR2 FYNNEI. Trimming took off 1 base at V and 4 bases at J, with 16 bases between the two ends. CDR3 DNA sequence: TGTGCCAGCAGTGAAGTACAGGTCCTCCTTCCCTATGGCTACACCTTC. Its protein is CASSEVQVLLPYGYTF.

The chain employs TRBV28 and TRBJ2-5; no reliable D call. Germline V gene lookup returns CDR1 MDHEN and CDR2 SYDVKM. V shed 2 bases and J shed 4 bases, with 14 bases lying between them. The CDR3 has 15 residues. CDR3 sequence reads: CASSLKRVSSETQYF. CDR3 sequence (DNA): TGTGCCAGCAGTTTAAAAAGGGTTTCGTCAGAGACCCAGTACTTC.

At least ten counts were recorded for this clonotype. The chain links TRBV29-1 to TRBJ2-5, with D perhaps matching TRBD2 (7 bases). Germline CDR1 is SQVTM and CDR2 is ANQGSEA. Trimming left V 6 bases short and J 5 bases short, with 13 bases between. This CDR3 region has 12 residues. The CDR3 DNA is TGCAGCGTCCTCAGGGGAGGGGAGACCCAGTACTTC. It yields the protein CSVLRGGETQYF.

As to this clonotype: At one of its ends the junction is not consistent with the germline gene, which may arise from a read error. This sequence joins TRBV20-1 and TRBJ2-4; 13 positions agree with TRBD2. The germline V gene encodes CDR1 DFQATT and CDR2 SNEGSKA (reference sequence). The CDR3 spans 15 residues. In DNA, the CDR3 is TGCGGTGCTAGTGATTCCGGGACTAGCGGGGTAGAGCAGTACTTC. It codes for CGASDSGTSGVEQYF.

This clonotype was picked up a small number of times. The rearrangement uses TRBV7-2 and TRBJ1-1; D is perhaps TRBD1 (6 bases). Trimming took off 6 bases at V and 7 bases at J, with 18 bases between the two ends. Germline loops: CDR1 SGHTA, CDR2 FQGNSA. The CDR3 sequence is 14 residues long. The CDR3 region is CASRRQGRSLEAFF. The DNA for the CDR3 is TGTGCCAGCAGGCGCCAGGGGCGTTCTCTTGAAGCTTTCTTT. Complete variable domain (other parts from reference TRBV7-2 and TRBJ1-1): GAGVSQSPSNKVTEKGKDVELRCDPISGHTALYWYRQSLGQGLEFLIYFQGNSAPDKSGLPSDRFSAERTGGSVSTLTIQRTQQEDSAVYLCASRRQGRSLEAFFGQGTRLTVV.